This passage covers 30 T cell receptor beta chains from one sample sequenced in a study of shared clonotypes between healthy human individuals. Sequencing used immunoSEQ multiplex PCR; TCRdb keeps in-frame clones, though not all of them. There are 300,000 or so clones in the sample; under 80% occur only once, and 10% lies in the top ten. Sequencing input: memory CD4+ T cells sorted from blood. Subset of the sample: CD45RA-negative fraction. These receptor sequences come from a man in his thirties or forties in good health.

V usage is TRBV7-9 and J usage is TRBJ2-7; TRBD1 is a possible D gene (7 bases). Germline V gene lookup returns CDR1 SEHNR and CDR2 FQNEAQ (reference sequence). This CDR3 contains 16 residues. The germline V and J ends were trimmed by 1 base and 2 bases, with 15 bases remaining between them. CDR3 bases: TGTGCCAGCAGCTTAGTTGGAGGGGGCTCGGCCTACGAGCAGTACTTC. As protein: CASSLVGGGSAYEQYF.

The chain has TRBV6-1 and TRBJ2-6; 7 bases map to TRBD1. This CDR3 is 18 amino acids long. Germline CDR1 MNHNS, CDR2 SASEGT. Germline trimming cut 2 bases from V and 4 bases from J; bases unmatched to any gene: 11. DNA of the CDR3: TGTGCCAGCAGTGAACCGGGGAACAGGGGTTCGGGGGCCAACGTCCTGACTTTC. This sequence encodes CASSEPGNRGSGANVLTF.

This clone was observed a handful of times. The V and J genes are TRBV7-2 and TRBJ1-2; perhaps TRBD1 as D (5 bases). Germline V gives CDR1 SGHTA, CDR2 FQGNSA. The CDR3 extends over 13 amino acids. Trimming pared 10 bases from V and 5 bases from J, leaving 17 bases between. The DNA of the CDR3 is TGTGCCATCTCCAACTGGGGGGATTATGGCTACACCTTC. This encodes CAISNWGDYGYTF.

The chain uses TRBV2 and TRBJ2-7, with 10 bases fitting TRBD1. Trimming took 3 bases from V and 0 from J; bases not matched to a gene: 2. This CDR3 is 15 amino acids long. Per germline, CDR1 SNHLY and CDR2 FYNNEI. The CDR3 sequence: CASSEDRGFSYEQYF. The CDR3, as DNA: TGTGCCAGCAGTGAGGACAGGGGGTTCTCCTACGAGCAGTACTTC.

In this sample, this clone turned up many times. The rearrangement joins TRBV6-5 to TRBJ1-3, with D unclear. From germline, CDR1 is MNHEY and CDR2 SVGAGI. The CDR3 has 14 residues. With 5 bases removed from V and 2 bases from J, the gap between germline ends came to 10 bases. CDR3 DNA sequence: TGTGCCAGCAGTAGAACAGCTACTGGAAACACCATATATTTT. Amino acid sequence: CASSRTATGNTIYF.

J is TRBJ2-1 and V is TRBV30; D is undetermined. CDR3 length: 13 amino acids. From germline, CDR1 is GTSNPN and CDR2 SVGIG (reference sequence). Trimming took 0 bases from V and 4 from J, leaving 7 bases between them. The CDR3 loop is CAWSVQIYNEQFF. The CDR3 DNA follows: TGTGCCTGGAGTGTCCAAATATACAATGAGCAGTTCTTC.

The CDR3 coding sequence is TGCGCCAGCAGTAGGGACAACCCCTACGAGCAGTACTTC. Its translation: CASSRDNPYEQYF. The rearrangement links TRBV5-1 to TRBJ2-7, with a possible D match to TRBD1 (6 bases). V lost 5 bases to trimming and J lost 2 bases, with 11 bases between them. This CDR3 region has 13 residues. Germline V lookup: CDR1 SGHRS, CDR2 YFSETQ.

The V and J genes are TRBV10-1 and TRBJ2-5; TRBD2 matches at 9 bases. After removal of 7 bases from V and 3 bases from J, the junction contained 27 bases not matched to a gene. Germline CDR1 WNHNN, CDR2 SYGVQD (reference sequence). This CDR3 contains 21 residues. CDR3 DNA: TGCGCCAGCATAGGGGAGCCGGAAGCGGGAGGTATGGATGGGTCAAAAGAGACCCAGTACTTC. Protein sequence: CASIGEPEAGGMDGSKETQYF.

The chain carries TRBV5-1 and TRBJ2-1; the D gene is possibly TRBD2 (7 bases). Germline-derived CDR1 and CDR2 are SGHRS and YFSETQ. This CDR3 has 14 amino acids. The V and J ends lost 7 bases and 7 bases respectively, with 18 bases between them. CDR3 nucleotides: TGCGCCAGCCGGGGGGCGGGAGAGATTAATGAGCAGTTCTTC. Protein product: CASRGAGEINEQFF.

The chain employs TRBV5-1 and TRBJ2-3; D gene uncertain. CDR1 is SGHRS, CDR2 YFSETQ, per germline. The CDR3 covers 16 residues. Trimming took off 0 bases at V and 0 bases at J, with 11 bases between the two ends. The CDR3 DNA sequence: TGCGCCAGCAGCTTGGAAGGGCTTGTCAGCACAGATACGCAGTATTTT. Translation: CASSLEGLVSTDTQYF.

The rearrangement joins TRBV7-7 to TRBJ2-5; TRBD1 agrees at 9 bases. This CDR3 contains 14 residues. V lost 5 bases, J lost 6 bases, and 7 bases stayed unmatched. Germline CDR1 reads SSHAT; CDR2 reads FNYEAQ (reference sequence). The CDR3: CASSPTGGAKTQYF. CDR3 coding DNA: TGTGCCAGCAGCCCAACAGGGGGCGCAAAGACCCAGTACTTC.

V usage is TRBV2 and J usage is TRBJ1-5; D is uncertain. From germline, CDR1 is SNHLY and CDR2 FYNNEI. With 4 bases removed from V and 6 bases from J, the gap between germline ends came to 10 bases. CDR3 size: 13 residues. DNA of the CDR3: TGTGCCAGCAGTGTACAGAACGGTCAGCCCCAGCATTTT. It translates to CASSVQNGQPQHF.

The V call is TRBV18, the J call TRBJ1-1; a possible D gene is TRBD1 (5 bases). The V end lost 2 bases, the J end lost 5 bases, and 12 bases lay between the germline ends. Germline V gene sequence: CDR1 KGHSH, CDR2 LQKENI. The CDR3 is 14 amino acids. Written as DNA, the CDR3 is TGTGCCAGCTCACCAGTGGGGGGAAATACTGAAGCTTTCTTT. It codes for CASSPVGGNTEAFF.

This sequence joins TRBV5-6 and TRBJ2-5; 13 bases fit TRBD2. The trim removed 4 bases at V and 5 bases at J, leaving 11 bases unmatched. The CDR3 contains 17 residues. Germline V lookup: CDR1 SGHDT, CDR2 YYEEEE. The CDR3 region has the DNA TGTGCCAGCAGCCCTCACCCGACTAGCGGGAGGCTGGAGACCCAGTACTTC. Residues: CASSPHPTSGRLETQYF.

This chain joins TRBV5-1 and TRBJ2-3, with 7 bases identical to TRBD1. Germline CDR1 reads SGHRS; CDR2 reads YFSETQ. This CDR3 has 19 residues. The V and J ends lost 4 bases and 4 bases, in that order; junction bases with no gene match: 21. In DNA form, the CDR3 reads TGCGCCAGCAGCAAACGACAGGGTCGGCAGGGCCGGGGCCCAGATACGCAGTATTTT. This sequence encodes CASSKRQGRQGRGPDTQYF.

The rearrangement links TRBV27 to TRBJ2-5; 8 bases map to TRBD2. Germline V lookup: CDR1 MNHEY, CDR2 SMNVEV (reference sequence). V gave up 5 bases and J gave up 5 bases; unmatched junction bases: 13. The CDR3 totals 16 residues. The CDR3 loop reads CASSPLLGLAGETQYF. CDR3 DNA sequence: TGTGCCAGCAGTCCCCTCCTCGGACTAGCTGGGGAGACCCAGTACTTC.

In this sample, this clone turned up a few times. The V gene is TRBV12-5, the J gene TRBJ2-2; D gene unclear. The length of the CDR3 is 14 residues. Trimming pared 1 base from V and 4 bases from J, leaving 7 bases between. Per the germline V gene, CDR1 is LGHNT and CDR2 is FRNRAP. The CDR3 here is CASGLGSGTGELFF. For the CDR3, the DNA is TGTGCTAGTGGTTTGGGTTCGGGCACCGGGGAGCTGTTTTTT. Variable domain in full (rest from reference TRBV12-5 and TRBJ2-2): DARVTQTPRHKVTEMGQEVTMRCQPILGHNTVFWYRQTMMQGLELLAYFRNRAPLDDSGMPKDRFSAEMPDATLATLKIQPSEPRDSAVYFCASGLGSGTGELFFGEGSRLTVL.

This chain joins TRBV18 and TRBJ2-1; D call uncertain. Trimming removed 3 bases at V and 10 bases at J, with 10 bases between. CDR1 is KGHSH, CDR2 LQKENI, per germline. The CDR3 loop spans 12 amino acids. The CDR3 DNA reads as TGTGCCAGCTCACCTTTGCTCGGGGAGCAGTTCTTC. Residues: CASSPLLGEQFF.

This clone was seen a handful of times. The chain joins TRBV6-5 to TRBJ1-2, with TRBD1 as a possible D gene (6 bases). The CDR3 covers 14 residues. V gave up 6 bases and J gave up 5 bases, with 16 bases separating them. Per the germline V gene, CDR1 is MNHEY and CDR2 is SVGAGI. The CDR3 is CASSQRDRRYGYTF. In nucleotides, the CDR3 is TGTGCCAGCAGCCAACGCGACAGGAGATATGGCTACACCTTC.

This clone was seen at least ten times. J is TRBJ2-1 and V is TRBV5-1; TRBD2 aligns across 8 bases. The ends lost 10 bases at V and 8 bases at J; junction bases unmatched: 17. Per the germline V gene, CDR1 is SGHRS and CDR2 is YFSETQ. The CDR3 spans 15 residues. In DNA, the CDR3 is TGCGCCGGAAAATCCGGGACTAGTAGGTGGGATGAGCAGTTCTTC. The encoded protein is CAGKSGTSRWDEQFF.

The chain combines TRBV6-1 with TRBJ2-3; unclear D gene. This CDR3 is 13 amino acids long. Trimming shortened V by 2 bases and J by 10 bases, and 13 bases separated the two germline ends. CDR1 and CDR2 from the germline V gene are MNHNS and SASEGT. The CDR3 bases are TGTGCCAGCAGTGAACCCCGAGTAGCCCCGCAGTATTTT. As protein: CASSEPRVAPQYF.

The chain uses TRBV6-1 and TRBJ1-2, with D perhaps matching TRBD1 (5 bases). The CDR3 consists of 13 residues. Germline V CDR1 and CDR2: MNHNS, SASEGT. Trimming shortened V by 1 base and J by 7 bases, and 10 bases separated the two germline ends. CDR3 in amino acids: CASSEEQGLGYTF. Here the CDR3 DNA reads TGTGCCAGCAGTGAAGAGCAGGGCCTTGGCTACACCTTC.

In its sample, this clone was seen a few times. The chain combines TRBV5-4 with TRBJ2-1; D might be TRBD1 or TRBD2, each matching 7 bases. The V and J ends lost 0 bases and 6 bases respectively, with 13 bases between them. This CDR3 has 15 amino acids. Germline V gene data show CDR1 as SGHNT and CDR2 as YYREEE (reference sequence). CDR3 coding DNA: TGTGCCAGCAGCTTGGGGCAGGGGGGGTTCAATGAGCAGTTCTTC. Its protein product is CASSLGQGGFNEQFF.

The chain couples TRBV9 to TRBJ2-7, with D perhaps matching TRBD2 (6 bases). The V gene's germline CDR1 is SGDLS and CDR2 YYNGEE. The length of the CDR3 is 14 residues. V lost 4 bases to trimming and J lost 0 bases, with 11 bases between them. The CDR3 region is CASSPQTSSYEQYF. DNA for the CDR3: TGTGCCAGCAGCCCTCAGACTAGCTCCTACGAGCAGTACTTC.

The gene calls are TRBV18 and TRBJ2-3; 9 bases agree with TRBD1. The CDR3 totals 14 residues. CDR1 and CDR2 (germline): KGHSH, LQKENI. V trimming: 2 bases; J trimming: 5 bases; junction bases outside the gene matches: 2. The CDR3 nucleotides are TGTGCCAGCTCACCAAGGACAGGGGAAGATACGCAGTATTTT. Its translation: CASSPRTGEDTQYF.

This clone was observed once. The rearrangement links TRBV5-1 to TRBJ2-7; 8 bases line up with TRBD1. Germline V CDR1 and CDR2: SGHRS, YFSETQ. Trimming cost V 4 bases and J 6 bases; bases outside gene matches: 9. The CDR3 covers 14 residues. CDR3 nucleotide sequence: TGCGCCAGCAGCCAGACGGACAGGGTAGGCGAGCAGTACTTC. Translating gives CASSQTDRVGEQYF.

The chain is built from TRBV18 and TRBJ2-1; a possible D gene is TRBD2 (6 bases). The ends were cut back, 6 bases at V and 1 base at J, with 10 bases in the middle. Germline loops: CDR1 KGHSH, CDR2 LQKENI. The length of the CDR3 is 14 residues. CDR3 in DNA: TGTGCCAGCTCTGCGAGCGGGTCCTACAATGAGCAGTTCTTC. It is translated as CASSASGSYNEQFF. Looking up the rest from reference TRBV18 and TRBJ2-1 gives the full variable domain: NAGVMQNPRHLVRRRGQEARLRCSPMKGHSHVYWYRQLPEEGLKFMVYLQKENIIDESGMPKERFSAEFPKEGPSILRIQQVVRGDSAAYFCASSASGSYNEQFFGPGTRLTVL.

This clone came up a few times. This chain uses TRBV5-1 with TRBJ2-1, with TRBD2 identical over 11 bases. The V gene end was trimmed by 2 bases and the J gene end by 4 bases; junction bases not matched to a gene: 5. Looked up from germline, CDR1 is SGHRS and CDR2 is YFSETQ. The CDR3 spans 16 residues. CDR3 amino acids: CASSFTGTSGYNEQFF. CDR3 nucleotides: TGCGCCAGCAGCTTCACCGGGACTAGCGGTTACAATGAGCAGTTCTTC.

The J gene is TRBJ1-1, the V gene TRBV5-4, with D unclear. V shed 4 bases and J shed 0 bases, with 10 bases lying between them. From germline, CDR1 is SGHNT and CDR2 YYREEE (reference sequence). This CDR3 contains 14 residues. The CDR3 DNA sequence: TGTGCCAGCAGCCTCAGGAGAATGAACACTGAAGCTTTCTTT. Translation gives CASSLRRMNTEAFF. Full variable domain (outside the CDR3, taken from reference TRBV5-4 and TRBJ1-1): ETGVTQSPTHLIKTRGQQVTLRCSSQSGHNTVSWYQQALGQGPQFIFQYYREEENGRGNFPPRFSGLQFPNYSSELNVNALELDDSALYLCASSLRRMNTEAFFGQGTRLTVV.

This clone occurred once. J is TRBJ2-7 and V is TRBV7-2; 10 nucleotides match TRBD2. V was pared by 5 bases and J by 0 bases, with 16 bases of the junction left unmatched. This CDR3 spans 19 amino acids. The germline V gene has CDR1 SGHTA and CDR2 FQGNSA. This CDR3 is CASSRQSTSGYGASYEQYF. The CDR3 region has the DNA TGTGCCAGCAGCCGACAATCGACTAGCGGGTATGGGGCCTCCTACGAGCAGTACTTC.